A selection of T cell receptor beta chains follows, all from one sample in a study of T cell responses to AZD1222 COVID-19 vaccine. Generated by immunoSEQ multiplex PCR, the TCRdb table keeps only in-frame clones and is missing some. The repertoire holds approximately 82,000 clones, with about 94% as singletons. Sequenced material: peripheral blood, taken 28 days after the second AZD1222 dose. Receptor source: an adult who received the AZD1222 COVID-19 vaccine. Both conserved end residues are part of each CDR3. Each record gives: clone size, D gene, J gene, V gene, CDR3 protein, CDR3 DNA. D genes are given only for firm matches. Clone size is given for some rows only: seen once, a few or many times, or a class if the clone is expanded.

clone_size: NA; d_call: NA; j_call: TRBJ1-6; v_call: TRBV30; cdr3_aa: CAWTPLYPGPSTKDNSPLHF; cdr3_nt: TGTGCCTGGACCCCCCTGTATCCGGGACCGTCGACCAAGGATAATTCACCCCTCCACTTT
clone_size: NA; d_call: TRBD1; j_call: TRBJ2-7; v_call: TRBV29-1; cdr3_aa: CSVATGIPYEQYF; cdr3_nt: TGCAGCGTTGCGACAGGGATCCCCTACGAGCAGTACTTC
clone_size: NA; d_call: NA; j_call: TRBJ1-5; v_call: TRBV19; cdr3_aa: CASSGGGPQHF; cdr3_nt: TGTGCCAGTAGTGGGGGTGGGCCCCAGCATTTT
clone_size: NA; d_call: TRBD1; j_call: TRBJ1-6; v_call: TRBV5-4; cdr3_aa: CASSPLGQGVGSDNSPLHF; cdr3_nt: TGTGCCAGCAGCCCATTGGGACAGGGGGTTGGGAGTGATAATTCACCCCTCCACTTT
clone_size: NA; d_call: NA; j_call: TRBJ1-2; v_call: TRBV7-2; cdr3_aa: CASSLVAGQGYTF; cdr3_nt: TGTGCCAGCAGCTTAGTGGCAGGGCAGGGCTACACCTTC
clone_size: NA; d_call: NA; j_call: TRBJ2-1; v_call: TRBV7-9; cdr3_aa: CASSLAGVSYNEQFF; cdr3_nt: TGTGCCAGCAGCTTAGCGGGGGTTTCCTACAATGAGCAGTTCTTC
clone_size: once; d_call: TRBD1; j_call: TRBJ1-1; v_call: TRBV11-1; cdr3_aa: CASSSRTGGNTEAFF; cdr3_nt: TGTGCCAGCAGCTCTCGGACAGGGGGGAACACTGAAGCTTTCTTT
clone_size: NA; d_call: TRBD1; j_call: TRBJ2-1; v_call: TRBV6-6; cdr3_aa: CASSSGQGARNEQFF; cdr3_nt: TGTGCCAGCAGCTCGGGACAGGGGGCTCGAAATGAGCAGTTCTTC
clone_size: NA; d_call: TRBD1; j_call: TRBJ1-6; v_call: TRBV9; cdr3_aa: CASSPGTGENSPLHF; cdr3_nt: TGTGCCAGCAGCCCAGGGACAGGGGAGAATTCACCCCTCCACTTT
clone_size: NA; d_call: NA; j_call: TRBJ1-1; v_call: TRBV11-2; cdr3_aa: CASSLDRRGYTEAFF; cdr3_nt: TGTGCCAGCAGCTTAGATCGAAGGGGTTACACTGAAGCTTTCTTT
clone_size: NA; d_call: NA; j_call: TRBJ1-1; v_call: TRBV19; cdr3_aa: CASSIVGGAGTEAFF; cdr3_nt: TGTGCCAGTAGTATAGTGGGGGGCGCCGGCACTGAAGCTTTCTTT
clone_size: NA; d_call: TRBD1; j_call: TRBJ1-2; v_call: TRBV5-1; cdr3_aa: CASSPRQGAEYGYTF; cdr3_nt: TGCGCCAGCAGCCCGCGACAGGGGGCAGAGTATGGCTACACCTTC
clone_size: few; d_call: NA; j_call: TRBJ2-5; v_call: TRBV7-6; cdr3_aa: CASSLWDRNQETQYF; cdr3_nt: TGTGCCAGCAGCTTATGGGACCGAAACCAAGAGACCCAGTACTTC
clone_size: NA; d_call: NA; j_call: TRBJ2-3; v_call: TRBV7-3; cdr3_aa: CASSSFSRRSTDTQYF; cdr3_nt: TGTGCCAGCAGCTCCTTTAGCCGTAGGTCCACAGATACGCAGTATTTT
clone_size: NA; d_call: NA; j_call: TRBJ1-1; v_call: TRBV9; cdr3_aa: CASSVADSLMNTEAFF; cdr3_nt: TGTGCCAGCAGCGTAGCGGACAGCCTAATGAACACTGAAGCTTTCTTT
clone_size: NA; d_call: NA; j_call: TRBJ1-2; v_call: TRBV15; cdr3_aa: CATSRVSTGNHTF; cdr3_nt: TGTGCCACCAGCAGAGTATCAACAGGGAATCACACCTTC
clone_size: NA; d_call: NA; j_call: TRBJ1-4; v_call: TRBV6-5; cdr3_aa: CASTPLGATNEKLFF; cdr3_nt: TGTGCCAGCACACCCCTAGGAGCAACTAATGAAAAACTGTTTTTT
clone_size: NA; d_call: NA; j_call: TRBJ1-3; v_call: TRBV23-1; cdr3_aa: CASSQTRTETPSGNTIYF; cdr3_nt: TGCGCCAGCAGTCAAACTAGGACAGAGACTCCGTCTGGAAACACCATATATTTT
clone_size: NA; d_call: TRBD2; j_call: TRBJ2-6; v_call: TRBV6-5; cdr3_aa: CAAGGAASGANVLTF; cdr3_nt: TGTGCCGCGGGAGGCGCCGCCTCTGGGGCCAACGTCCTGACTTTC
clone_size: NA; d_call: NA; j_call: TRBJ2-3; v_call: TRBV6-1; cdr3_aa: CASSVRGRGLGDTQYF; cdr3_nt: TGTGCCAGCAGTGTCCGGGGGCGGGGGCTAGGGGATACGCAGTATTTT
clone_size: NA; d_call: TRBD1; j_call: TRBJ1-2; v_call: TRBV29-1; cdr3_aa: CSADRTGDYGYTF; cdr3_nt: TGCAGCGCTGACAGGACAGGCGACTATGGCTACACCTTC
clone_size: NA; d_call: NA; j_call: TRBJ2-5; v_call: TRBV19; cdr3_aa: CATSQGRVQETQYF; cdr3_nt: TGTGCCACCTCTCAGGGCAGGGTCCAAGAGACCCAGTACTTC
clone_size: NA; d_call: NA; j_call: TRBJ1-2; v_call: TRBV5-1; cdr3_aa: CASRPQEDLDYGYTF; cdr3_nt: TGCGCCAGCAGGCCTCAAGAAGACTTGGACTATGGCTACACCTTC
clone_size: few; d_call: TRBD2; j_call: TRBJ2-1; v_call: TRBV19; cdr3_aa: CATEGLAGGNNEQFF; cdr3_nt: TGTGCCACGGAGGGGCTAGCGGGGGGTAACAATGAGCAGTTCTTC
clone_size: NA; d_call: NA; j_call: TRBJ1-1; v_call: TRBV19; cdr3_aa: CASSETLLGAVEAFF; cdr3_nt: TGTGCCAGTAGTGAAACCCTGTTGGGGGCAGTTGAAGCTTTCTTT